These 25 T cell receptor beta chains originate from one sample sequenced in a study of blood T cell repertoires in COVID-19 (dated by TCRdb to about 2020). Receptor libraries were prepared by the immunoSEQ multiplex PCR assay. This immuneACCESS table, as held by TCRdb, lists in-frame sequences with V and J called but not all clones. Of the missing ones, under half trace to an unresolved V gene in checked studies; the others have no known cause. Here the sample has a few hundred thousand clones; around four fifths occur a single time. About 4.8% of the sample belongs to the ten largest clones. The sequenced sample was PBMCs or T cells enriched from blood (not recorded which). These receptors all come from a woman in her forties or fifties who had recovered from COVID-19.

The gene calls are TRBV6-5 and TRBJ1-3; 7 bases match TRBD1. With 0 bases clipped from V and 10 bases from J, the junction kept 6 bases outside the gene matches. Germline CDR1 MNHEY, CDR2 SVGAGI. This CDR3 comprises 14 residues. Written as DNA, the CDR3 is TGTGCCAGCAGTTACTCTCCGCAGGGGGGTACCATATATTTT. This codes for CASSYSPQGGTIYF.

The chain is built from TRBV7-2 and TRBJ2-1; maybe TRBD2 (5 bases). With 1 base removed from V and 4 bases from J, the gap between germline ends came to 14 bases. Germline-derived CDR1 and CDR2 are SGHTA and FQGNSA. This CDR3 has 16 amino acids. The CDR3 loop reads CASSLEASGTYNEQFF. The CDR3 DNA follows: TGTGCCAGCAGCTTAGAGGCCAGCGGTACTTACAATGAGCAGTTCTTC.

In DNA form, the CDR3 reads TGTGCCAGCAGCGTAGCTCTGGTCGGACAAAACTCTGGAAACACCATATATTTT. Residues: CASSVALVGQNSGNTIYF. J is TRBJ1-3 and V is TRBV9, with a possible D match to TRBD1 (5 bases). The V gene's germline CDR1 is SGDLS and CDR2 YYNGEE. V lost 0 bases and J 0 bases, leaving 16 bases between the germline ends. This CDR3 region has 18 residues.

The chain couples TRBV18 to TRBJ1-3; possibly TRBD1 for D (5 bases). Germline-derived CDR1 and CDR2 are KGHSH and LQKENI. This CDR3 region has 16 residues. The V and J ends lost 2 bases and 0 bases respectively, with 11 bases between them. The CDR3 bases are TGTGCCAGCTCACCAAGTACAGGAACCTCTGGAAACACCATATATTTT. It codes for CASSPSTGTSGNTIYF.

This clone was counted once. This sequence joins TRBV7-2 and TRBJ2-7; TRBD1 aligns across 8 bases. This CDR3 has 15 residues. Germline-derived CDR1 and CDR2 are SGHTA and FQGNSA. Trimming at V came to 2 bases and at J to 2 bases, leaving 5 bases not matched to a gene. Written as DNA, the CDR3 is TGTGCCAGCAGCTTAAACCAGGACAGGGCCTACGAGCAGTACTTC. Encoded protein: CASSLNQDRAYEQYF. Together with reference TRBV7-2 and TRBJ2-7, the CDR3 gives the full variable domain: GAGVSQSPSNKVTEKGKDVELRCDPISGHTALYWYRQSLGQGLEFLIYFQGNSAPDKSGLPSDRFSAERTGGSVSTLTIQRTQQEDSAVYLCASSLNQDRAYEQYFGPGTRLTVT.

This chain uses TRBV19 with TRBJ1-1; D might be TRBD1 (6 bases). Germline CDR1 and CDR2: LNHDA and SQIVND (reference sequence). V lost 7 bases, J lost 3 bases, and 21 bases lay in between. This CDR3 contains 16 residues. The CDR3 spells CASTPARGGGDTEAFF. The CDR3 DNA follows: TGTGCCAGTACACCCGCGAGGGGGGGCGGTGACACTGAAGCTTTCTTT.

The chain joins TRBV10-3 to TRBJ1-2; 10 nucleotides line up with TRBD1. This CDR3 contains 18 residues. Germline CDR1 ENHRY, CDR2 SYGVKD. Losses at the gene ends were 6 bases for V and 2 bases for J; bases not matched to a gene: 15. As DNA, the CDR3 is TGTGCCATCAGCCATCCGGGACAGGGGACCATAGGGAACTATGGCTACACCTTC. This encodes CAISHPGQGTIGNYGYTF.

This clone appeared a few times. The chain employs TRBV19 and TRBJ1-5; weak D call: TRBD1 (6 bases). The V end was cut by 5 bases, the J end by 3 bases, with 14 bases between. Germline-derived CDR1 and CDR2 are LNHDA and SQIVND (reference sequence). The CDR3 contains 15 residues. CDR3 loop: CASSQAGGPNQPQHF. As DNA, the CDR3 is TGTGCCAGTAGTCAGGCGGGGGGGCCCAATCAGCCCCAGCATTTT.

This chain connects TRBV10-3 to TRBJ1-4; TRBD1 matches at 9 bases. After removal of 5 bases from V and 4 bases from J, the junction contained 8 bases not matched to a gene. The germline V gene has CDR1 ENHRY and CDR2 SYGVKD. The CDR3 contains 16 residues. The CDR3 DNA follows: TGTGCCATCAGTAGTACCGGGACAGGGAATAATGAAAAACTGTTTTTT. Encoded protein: CAISSTGTGNNEKLFF.

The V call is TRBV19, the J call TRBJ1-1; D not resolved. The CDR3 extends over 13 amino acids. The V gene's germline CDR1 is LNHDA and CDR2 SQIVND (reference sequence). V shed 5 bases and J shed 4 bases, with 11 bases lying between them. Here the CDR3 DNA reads TGTGCCAGTAGTCCTATCTTCGGCACTGAAGCTTTCTTT. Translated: CASSPIFGTEAFF. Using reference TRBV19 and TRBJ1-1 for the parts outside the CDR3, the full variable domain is DGGITQSPKYLFRKEGQNVTLSCEQNLNHDAMYWYRQDPGQGLRLIYYSQIVNDFQKGDIAEGYSVSREKKESFPLTVTSAQKNPTAFYLCASSPIFGTEAFFGQGTRLTVV.

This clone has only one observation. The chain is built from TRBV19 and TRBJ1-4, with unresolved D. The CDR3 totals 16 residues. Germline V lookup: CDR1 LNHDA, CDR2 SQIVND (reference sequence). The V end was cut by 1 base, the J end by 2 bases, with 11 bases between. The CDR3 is CASSIVRITTNEKLFF. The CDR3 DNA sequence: TGTGCCAGTAGTATAGTGAGGATTACCACTAATGAAAAACTGTTTTTT.

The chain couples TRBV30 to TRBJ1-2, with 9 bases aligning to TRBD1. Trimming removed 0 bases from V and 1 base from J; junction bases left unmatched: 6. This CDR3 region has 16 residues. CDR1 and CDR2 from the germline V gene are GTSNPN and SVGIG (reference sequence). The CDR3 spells CAWSVTGTGFNYGYTF. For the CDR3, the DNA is TGTGCCTGGAGTGTAACTGGGACAGGGTTTAACTATGGCTACACCTTC.

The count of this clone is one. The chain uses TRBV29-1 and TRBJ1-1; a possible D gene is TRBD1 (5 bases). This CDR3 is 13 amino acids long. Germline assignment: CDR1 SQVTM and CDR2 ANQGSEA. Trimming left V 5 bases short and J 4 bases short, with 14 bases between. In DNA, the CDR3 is TGCAGCGTTTGGGTCTCGCAGGGCACTGAAGCTTTCTTT. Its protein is CSVWVSQGTEAFF.

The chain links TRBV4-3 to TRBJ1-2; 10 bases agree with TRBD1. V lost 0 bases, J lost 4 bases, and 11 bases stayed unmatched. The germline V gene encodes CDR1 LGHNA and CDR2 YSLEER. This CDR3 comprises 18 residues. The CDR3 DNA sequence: TGCGCCAGCAGCCAAGATCGGGACAGGGGTACGGGTAGCTATGGCTACACCTTC. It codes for CASSQDRDRGTGSYGYTF.

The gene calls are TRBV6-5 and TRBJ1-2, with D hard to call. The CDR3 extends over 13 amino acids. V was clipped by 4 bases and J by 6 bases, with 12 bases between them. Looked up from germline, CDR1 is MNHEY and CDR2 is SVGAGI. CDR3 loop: CASSLVTRDGYTF. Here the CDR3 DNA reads TGTGCCAGCAGTTTAGTGACTCGGGATGGCTACACCTTC.

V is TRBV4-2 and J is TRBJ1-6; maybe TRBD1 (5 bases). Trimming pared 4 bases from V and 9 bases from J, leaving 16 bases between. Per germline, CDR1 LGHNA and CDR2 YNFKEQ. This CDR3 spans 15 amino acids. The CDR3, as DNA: TGTGCCAGCAGCCGGGACTCGGGGCCTACTTCACCCCTCCACTTT. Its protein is CASSRDSGPTSPLHF.

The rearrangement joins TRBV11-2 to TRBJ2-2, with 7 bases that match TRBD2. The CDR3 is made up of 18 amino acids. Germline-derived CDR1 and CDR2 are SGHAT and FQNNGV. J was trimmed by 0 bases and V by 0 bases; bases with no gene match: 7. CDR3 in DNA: TGTGCCAGCAGCTTAGAGGTGGGGCTAGCGGCGAACACCGGGGAGCTGTTTTTT. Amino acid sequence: CASSLEVGLAANTGELFF.

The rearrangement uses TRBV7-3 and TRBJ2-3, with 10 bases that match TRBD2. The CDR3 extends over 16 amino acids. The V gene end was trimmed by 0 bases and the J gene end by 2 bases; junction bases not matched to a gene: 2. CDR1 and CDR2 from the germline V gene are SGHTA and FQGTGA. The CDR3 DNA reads TGTGCCAGCAGCTTAACTAGCGGGGGGTCCACAGATACGCAGTATTTT. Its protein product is CASSLTSGGSTDTQYF. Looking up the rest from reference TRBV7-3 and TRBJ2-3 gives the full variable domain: GAGVSQTPSNKVTEKGKYVELRCDPISGHTALYWYRQSLGQGPEFLIYFQGTGAADDSGLPNDRFFAVRPEGSVSTLKIQRTERGDSAVYLCASSLTSGGSTDTQYFGPGTRLTVL.

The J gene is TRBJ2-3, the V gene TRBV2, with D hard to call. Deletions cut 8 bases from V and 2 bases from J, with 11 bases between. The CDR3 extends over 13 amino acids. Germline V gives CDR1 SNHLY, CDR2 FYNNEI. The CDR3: CASRSGHTDTQYF. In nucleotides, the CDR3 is TGTGCCAGCCGCTCCGGTCACACAGATACGCAGTATTTT.

This CDR3 is CASSDPMDTHSGNTIYF. The CDR3 nucleotides are TGTGCCAGCAGTGACCCAATGGACACGCACTCTGGAAACACCATATATTTT. This chain joins TRBV6-2 or TRBV6-3 and TRBJ1-3; D is possibly TRBD1 (5 bases). The CDR3 totals 17 residues. V dropped 5 bases and J dropped 0 bases, with 17 bases sitting between them. The V gene's germline CDR1 is MNHEY and CDR2 SVGEGT.

CDR3 in amino acids: CASSEQGGEKLFF. DNA for the CDR3: TGTGCCAGCAGTGAACAGGGAGGGGAAAAACTGTTTTTT. The chain links TRBV6-1 to TRBJ1-4; the D gene is possibly TRBD1 (5 bases). V lost 2 bases and J 8 bases, leaving 9 bases between the germline ends. This CDR3 spans 13 amino acids. Germline V CDR1 and CDR2: MNHNS, SASEGT.

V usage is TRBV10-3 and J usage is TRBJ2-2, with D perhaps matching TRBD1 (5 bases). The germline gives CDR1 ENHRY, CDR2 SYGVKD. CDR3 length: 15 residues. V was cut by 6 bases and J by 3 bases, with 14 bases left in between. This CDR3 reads CAIRVHQGDTGELFF. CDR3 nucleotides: TGTGCCATCAGGGTACATCAGGGTGACACCGGGGAGCTGTTTTTT.

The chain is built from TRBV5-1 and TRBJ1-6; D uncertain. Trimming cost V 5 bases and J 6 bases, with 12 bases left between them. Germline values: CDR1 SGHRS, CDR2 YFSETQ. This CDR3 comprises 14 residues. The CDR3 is CASSFGGINSPLHF. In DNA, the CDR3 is TGCGCCAGCAGTTTTGGAGGGATTAATTCACCCCTCCACTTT.

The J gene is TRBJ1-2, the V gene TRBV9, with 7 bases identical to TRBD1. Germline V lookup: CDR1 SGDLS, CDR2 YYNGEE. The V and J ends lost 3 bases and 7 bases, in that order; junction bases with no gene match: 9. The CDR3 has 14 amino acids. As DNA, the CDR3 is TGTGCCAGCAGCGCACTTGACAGGGTGGGTGGCTACACCTTC. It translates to CASSALDRVGGYTF.

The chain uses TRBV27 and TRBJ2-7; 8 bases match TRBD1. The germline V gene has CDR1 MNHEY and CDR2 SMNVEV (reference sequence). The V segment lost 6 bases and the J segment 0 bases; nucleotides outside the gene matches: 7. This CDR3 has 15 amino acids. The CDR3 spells CASRGTGTGSYEQYF. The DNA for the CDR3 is TGTGCCAGCAGGGGGACCGGGACAGGCTCCTACGAGCAGTACTTC.